This T cell receptor (beta chain) was obtained from a study of cytomegalovirus exposure and HLA in healthy donors (dated by TCRdb to about 2017). About the study as a whole: An earlier analysis of around 600 of the donors reported approximately 270 Gb of sequence data and some 120 million unique TCR beta sequences from 150 million to 200 million T cells. An early release that covered fewer than 800 HLA-typed donors contained about 300 gigabases of sequencing data and 80 million or so unique TCR sequences. Of the roughly 400 genotyped donors, 65% to 90% were placed in the genetic ancestry cluster associated with self-reported Caucasian donors. The study aimed to test whether signatures of past pathogen exposure could be identified by cataloging public T cell receptors. Using immunosequencing, the study profiled T cell repertoires from fewer than 700 subjects and related those repertoires to cytomegalovirus serostatus. In addition to the first cohort of about 650 subjects, a separate validation cohort of approximately 110 different subjects was used. High-throughput TCR immunosequencing, statistical association of individual TCRs with disease status, and machine learning were combined to predict cytomegalovirus infection status. In a later analysis, previously published TCR beta repertoires from fewer than 750 donors were re-analyzed and high-resolution HLA genotyping was added so that TCR occurrence patterns could be studied. The later analysis used no new phenotypic data to find candidate immune exposures, relying instead on TCR beta sequences and their occurrence across donors. An earlier analysis of 500 to 650 of the donors applied high-throughput TCR beta sequencing to assess whether each TCR beta V gene segment acted as functional or pseudogenic. Donor age, sex, ethnicity and CMV serostatus were compiled alongside the repertoire data. In a later genetic analysis, genome-wide SNP genotypes for about three fifths of the roughly 670 donors were used, and that subset was treated as a discovery cohort. All discovery cohort repertoires had been generated using a single sequencing platform. Class I and class II HLA loci were covered by the typing at four-digit resolution. Typing coverage differed by locus: A, B, C, DRB1 and DQB1 were typed in about 620-640 donors, DQA1 in about 560, DPA1 in some 570, and DPB1 in 450 to 480. Four or five DR-DQ haplotypes were treated as single units for association and clustering because of strong linkage in the cohort. Across roughly 420 genotyped donors of the cohort, an average of about 250,000 unique TCR beta nucleotide sequences per donor were sequenced, and 15% to 20% of those sequences were non-productive. Summary of the overall study and its limitations: In a later genetic analysis, fewer N-insertions in productive TCRs were reported among donors in an Asian-associated ancestry cluster than the roughly 700-donor mean. Assigning TCR associations to individual alleles was difficult when HLA alleles, especially DR and DQ, strongly co-occurred. Because counts were too low, around 18 rarely observed V segments, including chromosome 9 orphons, were left out of the earlier analysis of 587 of the donors. Some IMGT-functional V segments, including TRBV6-2 and TRBV6-3, could not be told apart with the 87-base-pair reads, so those segments were excluded. Cytomegalovirus status was reported to be diagnosed by the classifier with high specificity and sensitivity in both the original and validation cohorts. Because HLA typing was unavailable for some donors at each locus, only the typed subset was used in association tests. In a later analysis, 16,951 TCR beta sequences were associated with specific HLA alleles at a false discovery rate of 0.05. A cluster of highly shared sequence variants was judged likely to be a technical artifact of the sequencing pipeline. Only TCR beta chains were sequenced in this cohort, and the absence of alpha or paired-chain data limited detectable features. In an earlier analysis of some 640 of the donors, most TCR beta V segments were observed in productive rearrangements about 90% or about 30% of the time, broadly matching IMGT annotations. According to a later analysis, parvovirus B19, influenza, CMV and Epstein-Barr virus appeared linked to several top co-occurrence clusters. Linkage disequilibrium might explain the correlated functional status among segregating V segments, but an unknown experimental factor could not be excluded. Three of the identified cytomegalovirus-associated TCR beta chains were confirmed in vitro to be specific for cytomegalovirus antigens. Presence/absence analyses assumed roughly uniform sequencing depth across donors, an assumption that may not hold. Across donors, most TCR sequences were observed very rarely, whereas some public TCRs were present in many individuals. According to the authors, the approach could potentially be generalized to other disease states and immunological phenotypes. In a later analysis, HLA-associated TCR beta chains showed more clonal expansion and lower generation probabilities than non-associated chains that were equally common. In a later analysis, most CMV-associated TCR beta chains were found to appear HLA-restricted, with HLA associations seemingly driven largely by CMV exposure. A later genetic analysis associated a missense DCLRE1C variant with V-gene and J-gene trimming of TCR beta chains, and an independent cohort replicated the association. A later analysis found that TCR association rates varied across HLA loci, with DRB1 alleles showing the most associated TCRs and HLA-C alleles the fewest. Immune exposure information for the cohort was limited to CMV serostatus. The study gave a list of 150 to 200 TCR beta chains associated with cytomegalovirus. A further reported finding was that TCR beta sequences accurately predicted the HLA-A and HLA-B alleles for most subjects in the first cohort.

The library was produced with the immunoSEQ multiplex PCR assay. The multiplex PCR relied on a mix of 60 forward primers for TCR Vbeta segments and 13 reverse primers for TCR Jbeta segments. A multiplex PCR assay on genomic DNA amplified the CDR3 region of rearranged TCR beta genes. The amplified TCR beta libraries were sequenced on the Illumina HiSeq System as 87-base-pair reads. The authors processed their data as follows. In a later analysis, 70 million to 95 million unique TCR beta chains were counted across the 500 to 850 repertoires, and roughly 11 million of these chains were shared by at least two donors. Raw reads were error-corrected and collapsed into unique sequences with a nearest-neighbor algorithm that merged closely related sequences to remove PCR and sequencing errors. V, D and J gene segments were assigned by aligning CDR3 sequences to IMGT reference sequences. Each retained sequence needed at least a six-nucleotide match to both a V gene segment and a J gene segment. Rearrangements were classified as productive when the CDR3 lacked stop codons and remained in frame with V and J, and all other rearrangements were classified as non-productive. CDR3 was defined according to IMGT convention as the region running from the second conserved V-encoded cysteine to the conserved J-encoded phenylalanine. The earlier analysis of 450 to 750 of the donors excluded any sequence lacking an unambiguous match to a single V gene segment. In an earlier analysis of 587 of the donors, a V segment was called functional when productive rearrangements were above 56.7%, and segregating when the standard deviation between donors exceeded 5%. A statistical classification framework was built to diagnose cytomegalovirus status from the catalog of TCR beta chain sequences. In a later analysis, TCR nucleotide sequences were compared against IMGT/GENE-DB human TR gene sequences so that V and J genes could be assigned. A later analysis assigned CDR3 sequences and most-parsimonious VDJ recombination scenarios with the TCRdist pipeline. In a later analysis, each TCR beta chain was defined by its CDR3 amino acid sequence together with its V-gene family, and reads lacking a unique V-gene family were excluded. To address suspected cross-contamination and a sequencing artifact, a later analysis removed approximately 600 highly shared, low-generation-probability nucleotide sequences. For each public chain, a later analysis derived a clonal expansion index from normalized ranks of inferred template counts within each repertoire. A later analysis computed generation probabilities with a VDJ recombination model fitted to out-of-frame rearrangements, and checked the results against IGoR. Hypergeometric tests were used in a later analysis to score TCR-TCR, TCR-HLA and TCR-CMV co-occurrence, with a repertoire-size bias correction applied to the TCR pairs. To estimate false discovery rates, a later analysis permuted the HLA or CMV assignments 20 times. A later analysis grouped co-occurring TCRs with DBSCAN, adding TCRdist sequence similarity when clustering within HLA-allele-positive subsets. Repertoires with fewer than 30,000 or more than 120,000 public chains, plus five repertoires with anomalous nucleotide sharing, were excluded from co-occurrence clustering. TCRdb took this table from immuneACCESS and kept in-frame rearrangements with V and J called. Such tables lack part of the clones; where checked against another copy, unresolved V genes explain under half of the gap, and the rest is unexplained. V and J calls and clone size are given by that table; D and trimming were obtained from the DNA. The sample includes 65,000 to 85,000 clones, with about a tenth observed a single time. Around 25% of the sample rests with the top ten.

For this chain, trimming is 5 bases at the V end and 6 bases at the J end, and the number of junction bases without a gene match is 10. Looking up the germline V gene yields CDR1 SGDLS and CDR2 YYNGEE. The cysteine opens and the phenylalanine closes a CDR3 of 15 amino acids. CDR3 DNA is the only sequence kept; it has 45 bases, read in frame from the first base. In total, roughly 670 healthy bone marrow donors made up the cohort. Cohort members were all nominally healthy when sampled, although unrecorded immune exposures were likely present. The donor was CMV seropositive and was included in the group of 289 seropositive cohort members. A peripheral blood sample was collected from each donor, and TCR beta sequencing was performed on peripheral blood mononuclear cells. Genomic DNA extraction from the blood cell samples was performed with the Qiagen DNeasy Blood Extraction Kit. Concerning this clone itself: Its antigen specificity is not known. One base away there is no much larger clone; base qualities are not given.

The source of this sequence is a man aged 55 to 70 in good health and CMV-seropositive. This chain is built from TRBV9 and TRBJ2-5, with 10 bases in between that match TRBD2. Sample: PBMCs. At the DNA level, the sequence is TGTGCCAGCAGTGGACTAGCGGTTTCGGGTCAGACCCAGTACTTC. Its translation reads: CASSGLAVSGQTQYF.